This T cell receptor (beta chain) was obtained from a study of CD8 T cells in ankylosing spondylitis. The CDR3 is made up of 12 amino acids. V lost 6 bases, J lost 5 bases, and 8 bases lay in between. CDR1 and CDR2 (germline): MNHEY, SMNVEV (reference sequence). MiXCR was run by TCRdb on the 5' RACE reads, yielding one entry per CDR3 protein. The sample has over 100,000 distinct CDR3 sequences; around 7% are singletons. This clonotype showed up many times. The TCR comes from a male donor with ankylosing spondylitis or in good health (not recorded which). J is TRBJ1-5 and V is TRBV27; D is perhaps TRBD1 (5 bases). Sequencing was done on a sample of blood, either unsorted or a sorted T cell fraction (not recorded which). The CDR3: CASRRGDQPQHF. The CDR3, as DNA: TGTGCCAGCAGGAGGGGCGATCAGCCCCAGCATTTT.